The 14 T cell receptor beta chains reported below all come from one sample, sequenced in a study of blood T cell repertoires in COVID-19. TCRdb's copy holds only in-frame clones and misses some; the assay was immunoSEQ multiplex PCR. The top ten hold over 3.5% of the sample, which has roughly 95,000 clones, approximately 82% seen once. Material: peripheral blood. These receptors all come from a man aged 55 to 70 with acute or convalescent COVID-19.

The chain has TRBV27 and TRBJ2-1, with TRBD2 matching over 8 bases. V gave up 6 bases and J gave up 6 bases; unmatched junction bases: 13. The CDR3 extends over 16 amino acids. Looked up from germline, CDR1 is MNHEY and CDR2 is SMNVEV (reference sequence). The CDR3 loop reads CASRPWAGGGGNEQFF. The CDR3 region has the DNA TGTGCCAGCAGACCCTGGGCGGGAGGAGGGGGCAATGAGCAGTTCTTC.

The CDR3 is CASSEGQNTEAFF. The CDR3 DNA sequence: TGTGCCAGCAGCGAGGGACAAAACACTGAAGCTTTCTTT. This chain uses TRBV7-3 with TRBJ1-1, with D possibly being TRBD1 (6 bases). CDR1 and CDR2 (germline): SGHTA, FQGTGA. CDR3 length equals 13 residues. V lost 5 bases and J lost 2, with 9 bases in between.

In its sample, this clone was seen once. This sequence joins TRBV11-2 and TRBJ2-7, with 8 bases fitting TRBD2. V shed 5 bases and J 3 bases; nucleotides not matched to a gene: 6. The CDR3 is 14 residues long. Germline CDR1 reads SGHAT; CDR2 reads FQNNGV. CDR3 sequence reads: CASSIRLASYEQYF. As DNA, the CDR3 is TGTGCCAGCAGCATAAGACTAGCGAGCTACGAGCAGTACTTC.

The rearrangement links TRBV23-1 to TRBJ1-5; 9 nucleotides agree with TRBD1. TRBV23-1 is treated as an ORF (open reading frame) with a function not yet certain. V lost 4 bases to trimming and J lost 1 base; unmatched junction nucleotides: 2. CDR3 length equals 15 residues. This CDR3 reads CASSPTGGSNQPQHF. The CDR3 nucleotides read TGCGCCAGCAGTCCGACAGGGGGAAGCAATCAGCCCCAGCATTTT.

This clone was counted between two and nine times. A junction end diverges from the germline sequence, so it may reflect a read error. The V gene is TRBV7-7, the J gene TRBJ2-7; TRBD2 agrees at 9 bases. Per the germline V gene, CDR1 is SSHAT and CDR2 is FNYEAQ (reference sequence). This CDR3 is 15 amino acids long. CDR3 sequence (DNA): TGTGCTAGCAGCTTAGCTAGCGGGGCCGCCTACGAGCAGTACTTC. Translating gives CASSLASGAAYEQYF.

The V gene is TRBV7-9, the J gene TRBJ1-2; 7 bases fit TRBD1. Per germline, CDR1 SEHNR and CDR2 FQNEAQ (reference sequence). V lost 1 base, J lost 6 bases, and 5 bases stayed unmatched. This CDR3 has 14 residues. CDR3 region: CASSLVDRLDGYTF. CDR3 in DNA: TGTGCCAGCAGCTTAGTGGACAGGCTTGATGGCTACACCTTC.

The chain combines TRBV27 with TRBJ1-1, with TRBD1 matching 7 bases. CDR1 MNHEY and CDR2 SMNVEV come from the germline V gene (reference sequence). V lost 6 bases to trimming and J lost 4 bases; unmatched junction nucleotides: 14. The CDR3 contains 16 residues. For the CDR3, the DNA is TGTGCCAGCAGCACCCTCAAGGGGGCCGGACGCACTGAAGCTTTCTTT. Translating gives CASSTLKGAGRTEAFF.

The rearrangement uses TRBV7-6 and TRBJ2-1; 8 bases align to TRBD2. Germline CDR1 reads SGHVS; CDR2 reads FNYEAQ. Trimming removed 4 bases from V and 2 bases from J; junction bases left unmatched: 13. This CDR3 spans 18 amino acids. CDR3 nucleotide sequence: TGTGCCAGCAGCTCCTCTGAAAGAGAGCGGGGGCCCTACAATGAGCAGTTCTTC. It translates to CASSSSERERGPYNEQFF.

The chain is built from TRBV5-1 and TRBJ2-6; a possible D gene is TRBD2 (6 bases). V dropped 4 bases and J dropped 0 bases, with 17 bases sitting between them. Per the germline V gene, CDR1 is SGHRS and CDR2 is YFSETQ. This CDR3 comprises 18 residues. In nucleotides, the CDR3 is TGCGCCAGCAGCCCCCTGGGAGGTAAAGGCTCTGGGGCCAACGTCCTGACTTTC. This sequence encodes CASSPLGGKGSGANVLTF.

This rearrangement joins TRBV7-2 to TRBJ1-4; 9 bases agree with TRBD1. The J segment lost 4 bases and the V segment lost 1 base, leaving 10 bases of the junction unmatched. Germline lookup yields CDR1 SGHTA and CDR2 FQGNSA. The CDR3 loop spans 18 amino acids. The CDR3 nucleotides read TGTGCCAGCAGCTTAGTCCCGCTCGGGACAGGGCGTAATGAAAAACTGTTTTTT. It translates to CASSLVPLGTGRNEKLFF.

DNA for the CDR3: TGTGCCAGCAGCCCCGGGGGGGCTAACACTGAAGCTTTCTTT. Translated, it gives CASSPGGANTEAFF. The chain joins TRBV5-5 to TRBJ1-1, with a possible D match to TRBD1 (6 bases). Germline V gives CDR1 SGHKS, CDR2 YYEKEE (reference sequence). V was cut by 4 bases and J by 2 bases, with 12 bases left in between. The CDR3 is 14 residues long. Using reference TRBV5-5 and TRBJ1-1 for the parts outside the CDR3, the full variable domain is DAGVTQSPTHLIKTRGQQVTLRCSPISGHKSVSWYQQVLGQGPQFIFQYYEKEERGRGNFPDRFSARQFPNYSSELNVNALLLGDSALYLCASSPGGANTEAFFGQGTRLTVV.

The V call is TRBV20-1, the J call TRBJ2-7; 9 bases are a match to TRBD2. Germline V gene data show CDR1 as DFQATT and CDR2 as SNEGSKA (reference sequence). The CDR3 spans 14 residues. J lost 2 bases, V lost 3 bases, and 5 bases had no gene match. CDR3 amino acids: CSASGGGGAYEQYF. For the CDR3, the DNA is TGCAGTGCTAGTGGCGGCGGGGGGGCCTACGAGCAGTACTTC.

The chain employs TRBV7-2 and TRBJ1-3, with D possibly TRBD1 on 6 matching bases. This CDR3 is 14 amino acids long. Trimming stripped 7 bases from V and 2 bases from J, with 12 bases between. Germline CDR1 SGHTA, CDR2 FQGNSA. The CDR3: CASTITGTGNTIYF. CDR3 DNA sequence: TGTGCCAGCACAATTACAGGGACTGGAAACACCATATATTTT.

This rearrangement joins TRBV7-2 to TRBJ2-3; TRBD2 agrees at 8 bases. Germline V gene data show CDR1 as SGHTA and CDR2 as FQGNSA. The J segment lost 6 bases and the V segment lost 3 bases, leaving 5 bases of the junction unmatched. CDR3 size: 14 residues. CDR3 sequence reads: CASSLGLEVDTQYF. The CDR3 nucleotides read TGTGCCAGCAGCTTGGGACTAGAGGTCGATACGCAGTATTTT.